Shown below are 9 T cell receptor beta chains from a single sample sequenced in a study of neurological immune-mediated disorders. TCRdb re-called the 5' RACE reads through MiXCR, storing one row per CDR3 protein. Of 50,000 or so distinct CDR3 sequences listed, 3.6% are singletons. The sequenced material came from PBMCs. These TCRs come from a man aged 25-45 years with multiple sclerosis.

This clonotype was recorded many times. This chain uses TRBV20-1 with TRBJ1-1; D may be TRBD1 (5 bases). Germline loops: CDR1 DFQATT, CDR2 SNEGSKA (reference sequence). This CDR3 spans 13 amino acids. V lost 8 bases and J 1 base, leaving 14 bases between the germline ends. CDR3 bases: TGCAGTATATCGCAGGGACGGAACACTGAAGCTTTCTTT. It specifies CSISQGRNTEAFF.

This clonotype appeared many times. J is TRBJ2-1 and V is TRBV27, with a tentative D call TRBD2 (5 bases). Trimming took 2 bases from V and 0 from J, leaving 11 bases between them. The CDR3 sequence is 16 residues long. In germline, CDR1 is MNHEY, CDR2 SMNVEV (reference sequence). This CDR3 reads CASSLSGGYSYNEQFF. The DNA for the CDR3 is TGTGCCAGCAGTTTAAGCGGCGGATACTCCTACAATGAGCAGTTCTTC.

This clonotype was observed at least ten times. CDR3 amino acids: CSAPTDGFGELFF. The CDR3 nucleotides read TGCAGTGCACCTACCGACGGCTTCGGGGAGCTGTTTTTT. The chain couples TRBV20-1 to TRBJ2-2, with D unresolved. V was trimmed by 6 bases and J by 7 bases, leaving 15 bases between them. The CDR3 runs to 13 residues. Germline lookup yields CDR1 DFQATT and CDR2 SNEGSKA (reference sequence).

Concerning this clonotype: The conserved closing phenylalanine or tryptophan is absent in this CDR3, likely reflecting a read error. The rearrangement links TRBV29-1 to TRBJ1-2; D not resolved. Per the germline V gene, CDR1 is SQVTM and CDR2 is ANQGSEA. V was pared by 7 bases and J by 6 bases, with 12 bases between. This CDR3 has 11 residues. CDR3 sequence: CSGYGGDGYTI. CDR3 nucleotide sequence: TGCAGCGGGTATGGTGGCGATGGCTACACCATC.

This clonotype showed up many times. CDR3 amino acids: CASSQWGTEAFF. The CDR3 DNA is TGTGCCAGCAGCCAATGGGGTACTGAAGCTTTCTTT. J is TRBJ1-1 and V is TRBV3-1; D remains unclear. Looked up from germline, CDR1 is LGHDT and CDR2 is YNNKEL (reference sequence). With 2 bases removed from V and 5 bases from J, the gap between germline ends came to 6 bases. This CDR3 is built from 12 residues.

This clonotype was seen more than once but under ten times. V and J are TRBV11-1 and TRBJ2-1; no clear D gene. V lost 5 bases, J lost 5 bases, and 10 bases lay in between. This CDR3 contains 13 residues. The V gene's germline CDR1 is SGHAT and CDR2 FQDESV (reference sequence). The chain's CDR3 is CASSPQRNNEQFF. CDR3 DNA: TGTGCCAGCAGCCCCCAGCGAAACAATGAGCAGTTCTTC.

In its sample, this clonotype was seen many times. This chain links TRBV24-1 with TRBJ1-2; D not certain. This CDR3 has 14 residues. V gave up 3 bases and J gave up 2 bases, with 9 bases separating them. From germline, CDR1 is KGHDR and CDR2 SFDVKD. The CDR3 region has the DNA TGTGCCACCAGTGATCAACACGTCAACTATGGCTACACCTTC. This codes for CATSDQHVNYGYTF.

This clonotype was counted many times. J is TRBJ2-5 and V is TRBV12-3 or TRBV12-4; D is ambiguous. Trimming shortened V by 4 bases and J by 5 bases, and 14 bases separated the two germline ends. CDR3 length: 14 amino acids. CDR3: CASSWKRSGETQYF. The CDR3, as DNA: TGTGCCAGCAGTTGGAAAAGGTCCGGGGAGACCCAGTACTTC.

This clonotype showed up just a few times. The V gene is TRBV20-1, the J gene TRBJ1-2; D may be TRBD1 (6 bases). This CDR3 contains 16 residues. The V gene's germline CDR1 is DFQATT and CDR2 SNEGSKA (reference sequence). V lost 0 bases and J 5 bases, leaving 19 bases between the germline ends. CDR3 sequence reads: CSARDREAEGDYGYTF. CDR3 bases: TGCAGTGCTAGAGATCGGGAGGCAGAGGGGGATTATGGCTACACCTTC.